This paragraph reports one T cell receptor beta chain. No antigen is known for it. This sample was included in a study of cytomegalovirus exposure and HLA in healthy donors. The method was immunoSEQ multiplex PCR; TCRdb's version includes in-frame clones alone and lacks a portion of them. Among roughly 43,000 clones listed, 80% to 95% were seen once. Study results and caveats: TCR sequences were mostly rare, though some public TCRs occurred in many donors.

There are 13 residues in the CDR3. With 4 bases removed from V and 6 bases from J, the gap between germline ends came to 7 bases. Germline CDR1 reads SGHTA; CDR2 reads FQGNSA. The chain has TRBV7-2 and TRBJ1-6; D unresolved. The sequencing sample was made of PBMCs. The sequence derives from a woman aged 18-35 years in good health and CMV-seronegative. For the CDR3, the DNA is TGTGCCAGCAGCTCAGAGCGTAATTCACCCCTCCACTTT. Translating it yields CASSSERNSPLHF.